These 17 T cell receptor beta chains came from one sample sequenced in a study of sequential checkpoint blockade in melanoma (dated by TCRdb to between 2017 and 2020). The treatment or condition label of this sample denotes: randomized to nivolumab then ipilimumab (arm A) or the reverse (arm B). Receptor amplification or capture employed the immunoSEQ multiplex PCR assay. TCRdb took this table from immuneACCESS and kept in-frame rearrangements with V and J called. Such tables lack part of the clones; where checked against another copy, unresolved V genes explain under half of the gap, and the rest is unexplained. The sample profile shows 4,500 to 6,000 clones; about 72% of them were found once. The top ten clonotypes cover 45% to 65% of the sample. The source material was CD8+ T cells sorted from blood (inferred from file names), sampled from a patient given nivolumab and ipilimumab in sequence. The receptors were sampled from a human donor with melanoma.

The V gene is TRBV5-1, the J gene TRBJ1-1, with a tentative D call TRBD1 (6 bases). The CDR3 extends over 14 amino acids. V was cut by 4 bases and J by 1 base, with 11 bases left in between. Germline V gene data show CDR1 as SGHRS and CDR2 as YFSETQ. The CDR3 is CASSLLDRNTEAFF. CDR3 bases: TGCGCCAGCAGCCTACTGGACAGGAACACTGAAGCTTTCTTT.

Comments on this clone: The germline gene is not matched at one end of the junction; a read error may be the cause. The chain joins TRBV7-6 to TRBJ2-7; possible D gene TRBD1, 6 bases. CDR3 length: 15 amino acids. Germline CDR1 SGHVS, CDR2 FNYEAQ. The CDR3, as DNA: TGTGCCAGCACCTTATTTTCTGGACAGAGCTACGAGCAGTACTTC. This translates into CASTLFSGQSYEQYF. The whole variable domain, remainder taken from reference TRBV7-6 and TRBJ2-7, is GAGVSQSPRYKVTKRGQDVALRCDPISGHVSLYWYRQALGQGPEFLTYFNYEAQQDKSGLPNDRFSAERPEGSISTLTIQRTEQRDSAMYRCASTLFSGQSYEQYFGPGTRLTVT.

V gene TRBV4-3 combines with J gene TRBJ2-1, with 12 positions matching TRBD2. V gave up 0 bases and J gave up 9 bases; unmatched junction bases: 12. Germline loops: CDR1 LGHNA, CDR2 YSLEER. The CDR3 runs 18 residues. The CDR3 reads CASSQDLSSGGAVGEQFF. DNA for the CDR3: TGCGCCAGCAGCCAAGACTTATCTAGCGGGGGGGCCGTAGGTGAGCAGTTCTTC.

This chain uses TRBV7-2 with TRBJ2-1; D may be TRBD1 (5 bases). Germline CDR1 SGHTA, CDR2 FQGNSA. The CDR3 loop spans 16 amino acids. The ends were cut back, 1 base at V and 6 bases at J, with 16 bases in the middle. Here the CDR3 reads CASSLDRRRSINEQFF. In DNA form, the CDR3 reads TGTGCCAGCAGCTTAGACAGGAGACGTAGCATCAATGAGCAGTTCTTC.

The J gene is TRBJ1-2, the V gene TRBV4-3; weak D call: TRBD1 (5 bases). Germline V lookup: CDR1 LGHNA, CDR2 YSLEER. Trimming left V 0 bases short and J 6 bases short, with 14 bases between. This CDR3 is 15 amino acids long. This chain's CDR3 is CASSQDFGGGDGYTF. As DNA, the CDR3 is TGCGCCAGCAGCCAAGATTTTGGGGGGGGAGATGGCTACACCTTC.

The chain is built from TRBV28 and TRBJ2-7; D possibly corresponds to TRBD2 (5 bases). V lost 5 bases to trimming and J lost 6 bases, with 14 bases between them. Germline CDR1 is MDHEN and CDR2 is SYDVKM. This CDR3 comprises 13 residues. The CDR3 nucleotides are TGTGCCAGCAGTATTGCTCGCGCGGGCGAGCAGTACTTC. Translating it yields CASSIARAGEQYF.

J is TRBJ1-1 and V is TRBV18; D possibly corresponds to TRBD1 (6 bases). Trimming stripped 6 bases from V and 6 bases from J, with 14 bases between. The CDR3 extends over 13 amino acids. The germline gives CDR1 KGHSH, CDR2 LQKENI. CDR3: CASSNEGDAEAFF. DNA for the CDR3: TGTGCCAGCTCCAACGAGGGGGACGCTGAAGCTTTCTTT. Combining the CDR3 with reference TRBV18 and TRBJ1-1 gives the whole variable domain NAGVMQNPRHLVRRRGQEARLRCSPMKGHSHVYWYRQLPEEGLKFMVYLQKENIIDESGMPKERFSAEFPKEGPSILRIQQVVRGDSAAYFCASSNEGDAEAFFGQGTRLTVV.

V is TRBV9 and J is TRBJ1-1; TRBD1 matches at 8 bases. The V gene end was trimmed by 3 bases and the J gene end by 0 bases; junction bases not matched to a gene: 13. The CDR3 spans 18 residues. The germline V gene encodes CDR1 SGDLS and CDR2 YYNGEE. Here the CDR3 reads CASSETGGQVGMNTEAFF. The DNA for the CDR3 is TGTGCCAGCAGCGAGACCGGGGGACAGGTTGGGATGAACACTGAAGCTTTCTTT.

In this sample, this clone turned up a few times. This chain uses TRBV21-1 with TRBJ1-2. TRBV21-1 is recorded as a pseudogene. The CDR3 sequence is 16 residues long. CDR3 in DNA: TGTGCCAGCAGCAAAGCCCCCCGGGAACGTAACTATGGCTACACCTTC. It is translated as CASSKAPRERNYGYTF.

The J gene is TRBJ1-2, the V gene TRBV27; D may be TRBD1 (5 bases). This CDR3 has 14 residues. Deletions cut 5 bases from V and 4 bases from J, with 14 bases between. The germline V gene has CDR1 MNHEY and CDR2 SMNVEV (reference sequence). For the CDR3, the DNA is TGTGCCAGCAGTCCTCAGGGCCCTGGCTATGGCTACACCTTC. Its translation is CASSPQGPGYGYTF.

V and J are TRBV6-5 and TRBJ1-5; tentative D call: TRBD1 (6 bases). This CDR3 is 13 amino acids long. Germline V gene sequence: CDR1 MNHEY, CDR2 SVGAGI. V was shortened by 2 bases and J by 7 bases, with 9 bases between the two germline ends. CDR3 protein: CASSYGTGQPQHF. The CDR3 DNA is TGTGCCAGCAGTTACGGCACAGGGCAGCCCCAGCATTTT.

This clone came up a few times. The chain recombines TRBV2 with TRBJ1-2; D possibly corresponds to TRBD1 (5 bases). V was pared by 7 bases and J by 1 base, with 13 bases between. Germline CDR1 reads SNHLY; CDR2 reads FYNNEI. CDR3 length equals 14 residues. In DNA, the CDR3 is TGTGCCAGCACTCCGACAGAGCTTAACTATGGCTACACCTTC. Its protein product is CASTPTELNYGYTF.

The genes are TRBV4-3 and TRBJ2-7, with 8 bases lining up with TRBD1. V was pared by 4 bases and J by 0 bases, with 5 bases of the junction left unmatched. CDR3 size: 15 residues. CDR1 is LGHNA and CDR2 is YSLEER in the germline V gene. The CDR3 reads CASSPGQVSSYEQYF. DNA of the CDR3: TGCGCCAGCAGCCCGGGACAGGTGAGCTCCTACGAGCAGTACTTC.

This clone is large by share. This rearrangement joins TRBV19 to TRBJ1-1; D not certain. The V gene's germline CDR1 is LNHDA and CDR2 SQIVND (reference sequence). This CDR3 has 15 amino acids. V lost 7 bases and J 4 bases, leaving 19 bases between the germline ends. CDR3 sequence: CASNDFTGAGTEAFF. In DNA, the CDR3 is TGTGCCAGTAACGATTTCACGGGTGCGGGCACTGAAGCTTTCTTT. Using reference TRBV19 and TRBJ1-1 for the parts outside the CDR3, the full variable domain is DGGITQSPKYLFRKEGQNVTLSCEQNLNHDAMYWYRQDPGQGLRLIYYSQIVNDFQKGDIAEGYSVSREKKESFPLTVTSAQKNPTAFYLCASNDFTGAGTEAFFGQGTRLTVV.

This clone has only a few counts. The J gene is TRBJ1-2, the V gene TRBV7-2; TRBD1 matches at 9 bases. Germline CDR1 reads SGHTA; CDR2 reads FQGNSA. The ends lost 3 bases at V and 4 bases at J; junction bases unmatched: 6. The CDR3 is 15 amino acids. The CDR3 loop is CASSFRTGEIYGYTF. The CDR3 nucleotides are TGTGCCAGCAGCTTCCGGACAGGGGAAATCTATGGCTACACCTTC.

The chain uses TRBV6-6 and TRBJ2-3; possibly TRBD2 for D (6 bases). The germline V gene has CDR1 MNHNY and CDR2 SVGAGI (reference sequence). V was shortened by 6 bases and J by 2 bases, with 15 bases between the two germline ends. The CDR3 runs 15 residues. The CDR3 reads CASSPRGGSTDTQYF. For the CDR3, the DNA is TGTGCCAGCAGCCCCCGGGGAGGATCCACAGATACGCAGTATTTT.

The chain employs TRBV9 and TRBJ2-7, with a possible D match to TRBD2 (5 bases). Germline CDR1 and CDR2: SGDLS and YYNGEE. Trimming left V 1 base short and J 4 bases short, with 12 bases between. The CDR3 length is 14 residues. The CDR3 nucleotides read TGTGCCAGCAGCGTAACTGACTATCCTTACGAGCAGTACTTC. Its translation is CASSVTDYPYEQYF. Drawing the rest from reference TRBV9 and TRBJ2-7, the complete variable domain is DSGVTQTPKHLITATGQRVTLRCSPRSGDLSVYWYQQSLDQGLQFLIQYYNGEERAKGNILERFSAQQFPDLHSELNLSSLELGDSALYFCASSVTDYPYEQYFGPGTRLTVT.